These T cell receptor beta chains were read from a single sample in a study of blood T cell repertoires in COVID-19. Libraries were prepared by immunoSEQ multiplex PCR; TCRdb keeps only in-frame clonotypes and omits some of them. The sample has 65,000 to 80,000 clones, around 85% seen once. Sequencing was done on a sample of peripheral blood. Source of these receptors: a man older than 75 in a cohort sampled during active COVID-19. Each CDR3 is given with its conserved first and last residue. A D gene is named only where the DNA matches it firmly. Clone size is not always given. Where it is, it says once, few, many or a class for expanded clones.

clone_size	d_call	v_call	cdr3_length	j_call	cdr3_aa	cdr3_nt
NA	TRBD2	TRBV7-2	15	TRBJ2-5	CASSASGGRAETQYF	TGTGCCAGCAGCGCTAGCGGTGGGCGGGCGGAGACCCAGTACTTC
NA	TRBD1	TRBV7-2	17	TRBJ2-7	CASSLGGTGTTSYEQYF	TGTGCCAGCAGCTTAGGGGGGACAGGGACCACCTCCTACGAGCAGTACTTC
NA	NA	TRBV6-2/TRBV6-3	15	TRBJ2-7	CASSPLGLDRNEQYF	TGTGCCAGCAGTCCCTTGGGCCTCGACCGGAACGAGCAGTACTTC
many	TRBD2	TRBV6-2/TRBV6-3	15	TRBJ2-7	CASSEGLVISYEQYF	TGTGCCAGCAGCGAGGGACTAGTAATCTCCTACGAGCAGTACTTC
NA	TRBD1	TRBV20-1	14	TRBJ2-3	CSASNRGITDTQYF	TGCAGTGCTAGTAACAGGGGGATCACAGATACGCAGTATTTT
NA	TRBD2	TRBV10-3	15	TRBJ2-3	CAISELAGASDTQYF	TGTGCCATCAGTGAGTTAGCGGGGGCATCAGATACGCAGTATTTT
NA	NA	TRBV6-5	15	TRBJ1-5	CASRLDTGSNQPQHF	TGTGCCAGCAGGCTGGACACGGGTAGCAATCAGCCCCAGCATTTT
few	NA	TRBV5-8	16	TRBJ1-5	CASSYQVLDSNQPQHF	TGTGCCAGCAGCTATCAGGTGCTCGATAGCAATCAGCCCCAGCATTTT
NA	NA	TRBV27	17	TRBJ1-4	CASSLSGAPGWNEKLFF	TGTGCCAGCAGTTTAAGTGGGGCGCCTGGGTGGAATGAAAAACTGTTTTTT
NA	NA	TRBV6-1	15	TRBJ2-7	CASSEERLGSYEQYF	TGTGCCAGCAGTGAAGAGCGGTTGGGCTCCTACGAGCAGTACTTC
NA	TRBD2	TRBV5-1	15	TRBJ2-5	CASSLSGTTKETQYF	TGCGCCAGCAGCCTTTCCGGGACTACTAAGGAGACCCAGTACTTC
NA	TRBD1	TRBV19	15	TRBJ1-4	CASTEGGQPIKKLFF	TGTGCCAGTACCGAGGGGGGACAGCCTATTAAAAAACTGTTTTTT
NA	NA	TRBV7-7	13	TRBJ1-1	CASSQLENTEAFF	TGTGCCAGCAGCCAACTAGAGAACACTGAAGCTTTCTTT
NA	TRBD1	TRBV4-3	15	TRBJ2-7	CASSQQGQGAYEQYF	TGCGCCAGCAGCCAACAAGGACAGGGGGCATACGAGCAGTACTTC
NA	NA	TRBV6-5	11	TRBJ2-7	CASRTDYAQYF	TGTGCCAGCCGGACAGACTACGCGCAGTACTTC
NA	NA	TRBV10-2	13	TRBJ2-5	CASALQGSETQYF	TGCGCCAGTGCGCTACAGGGCAGTGAGACCCAGTACTTC
NA	NA	TRBV3-1/TRBV3-2	15	TRBJ2-7	CASSQLPGTTSEQYF	TGTGCCAGCAGCCAACTCCCCGGGACAACCTCCGAGCAGTACTTC
NA	NA	TRBV5-1	13	TRBJ2-3	CASSTRGMDTQYF	TGCGCCAGCTCGACCCGGGGTATGGATACGCAGTATTTT
NA	NA	TRBV12-3/TRBV12-4	11	TRBJ1-2	CASSLGLGYTF	TGTGCCAGCAGTCTCGGTTTAGGCTACACCTTC
NA	TRBD1	TRBV9	15	TRBJ1-2	CASSGPQGVYYGYTF	TGTGCCAGCAGCGGACCTCAGGGGGTTTACTATGGCTACACCTTC
few	NA	TRBV5-5	13	TRBJ2-1	CASSFTGKSEQFF	TGTGCCAGCAGCTTCACAGGGAAGTCTGAGCAGTTCTTC
NA	NA	TRBV6-5	14	TRBJ1-3	CASSLPGVGNTIYF	TGTGCCAGCAGCCTCCCGGGGGTCGGAAACACCATATATTTT
few	TRBD1	TRBV2	15	TRBJ2-2	CASRTQGAGTGELFF	TGTGCCAGCAGAACACAGGGGGCAGGCACCGGGGAGCTGTTTTTT
NA	TRBD2	TRBV4-2	16	TRBJ2-3	CASSQDLPAGEDTQYF	TGTGCCAGCAGCCAAGATCTGCCAGCGGGGGAGGATACGCAGTATTTT
NA	NA	TRBV7-2	13	TRBJ2-2	CANERLNTGELFF	TGTGCCAACGAGCGGCTGAACACCGGGGAGCTGTTTTTT
NA	TRBD1	TRBV6-5	15	TRBJ2-3	CASSQGTGGTDTQYF	TGTGCCAGCAGTCAGGGGACAGGGGGCACAGATACGCAGTATTTT
NA	TRBD1	TRBV6-4	17	TRBJ1-5	CASSGEDRGQSNQPQHF	TGTGCCAGCAGCGGGGAGGACAGGGGGCAAAGCAATCAGCCCCAGCATTTT
NA	NA	TRBV7-2	14	TRBJ2-7	CASSLIAASYEQYF	TGTGCCAGCAGCTTAATAGCGGCCTCCTACGAGCAGTACTTC
NA	NA	TRBV3-1/TRBV3-2	18	TRBJ2-1	CASSQDDVARSSYNEQFF	TGTGCCAGCAGCCAAGACGATGTGGCCCGGAGCTCCTACAATGAGCAGTTCTTC
NA	NA	TRBV10-3	15	TRBJ1-1	CAISEGMGLNTEAFF	TGTGCCATCAGCGAAGGAATGGGACTCAACACTGAAGCTTTCTTT
few	NA	TRBV7-9	13	TRBJ1-6	CASSLASPQELHF	TGTGCCAGCAGCTTAGCGTCGCCCCAGGAACTTCACTTT
NA	TRBD1	TRBV7-3	15	TRBJ1-2	CASSTRDRFNYGYTF	TGTGCCAGCAGCACCAGGGACAGATTTAACTATGGCTACACCTTC
NA	TRBD1	TRBV3-1/TRBV3-2	15	TRBJ2-7	CASSQAGTANYEQYF	TGTGCCAGCAGCCAAGCCGGGACAGCAAACTACGAGCAGTACTTC
NA	NA	TRBV4-3	15	TRBJ2-7	CASSQEYTGSHEQYF	TGCGCCAGCAGCCAAGAATACACAGGGTCTCACGAGCAGTACTTC
NA	NA	TRBV18	13	TRBJ2-7	CASSPGPQFEQYF	TGTGCCAGCTCACCAGGGCCACAATTCGAGCAGTACTTC
NA	TRBD1	TRBV5-1	15	TRBJ1-2	CASSLEGTGDHGYTF	TGCGCCAGCAGCTTGGAGGGGACAGGGGACCATGGCTACACCTTC
NA	NA	TRBV12-3/TRBV12-4	13	TRBJ2-5	CASSLYSQETQYF	TGTGCCAGCAGTTTGTACAGTCAAGAGACCCAGTACTTC
NA	TRBD1	TRBV5-4	15	TRBJ2-1	CATSTRTGLGNEQFF	TGTGCCACCTCGACTAGGACAGGGCTAGGAAATGAGCAGTTCTTC
NA	TRBD2	TRBV2	16	TRBJ2-3	CASSEGLAADPDTQYF	TGTGCCAGCAGCGAGGGACTAGCGGCGGACCCAGATACGCAGTATTTT
NA	NA	TRBV6-5	13	TRBJ2-1	CATSSVRDNEQFF	TGTGCCACCAGTTCGGTCAGGGACAATGAGCAGTTCTTC
NA	TRBD1	TRBV10-2	13	TRBJ1-2	CASTKTGANGYTF	TGCGCCAGCACAAAGACAGGGGCGAATGGCTACACCTTC
NA	TRBD1	TRBV27	14	TRBJ1-4	CASSSGTGVEKLFF	TGTGCCAGCAGTTCGGGGACAGGGGTTGAAAAACTGTTTTTT
NA	NA	TRBV3-1/TRBV3-2	14	TRBJ2-5	CASSQVSLAETQYF	TGTGCCAGCAGCCAAGTTTCCTTAGCCGAGACCCAGTACTTC
NA	NA	TRBV2	13	TRBJ2-7	CASSEGDLARQYF	TGTGCCAGCAGTGAAGGGGACTTGGCTAGGCAGTACTTC
NA	NA	TRBV6-5	15	TRBJ1-2	CASRDQQEPNYGYTF	TGTGCCAGCAGGGACCAACAGGAACCTAACTATGGCTACACCTTC
NA	TRBD1	TRBV4-2	17	TRBJ2-6	CASSQHWDRSGANVLTF	TGTGCCAGCAGCCAACACTGGGACAGGTCTGGGGCCAACGTCCTGACTTTC
once	NA	TRBV7-9	15	TRBJ1-5	CASSPPGDSNQPQHF	TGTGCCAGCAGCCCTCCGGGGGATAGCAATCAGCCCCAGCATTTT